Below are 9 T cell receptor beta chains sequenced from a single sample in a study of blood T cell repertoires in COVID-19. Profiled with immunoSEQ multiplex PCR; TCRdb holds only in-frame clones, not every one. This sample carries about 69,000 clones, around 87% of them seen once, and the ten largest clones take 4% to 6.5%. The sample comprised peripheral blood. These TCRs come from a man aged 45 to 65 with acute or convalescent COVID-19.

This clone was found once. The chain carries TRBV25-1 and TRBJ1-5, with 9 bases identical to TRBD1. In germline, CDR1 is MGHDK, CDR2 SYGVNS. The junction had 9 bases not matched to a gene; V was cut back by 3 bases and J by 6 bases. The CDR3 sequence is 16 residues long. CDR3: CASSDGTGSIGQPQHF. The CDR3 nucleotides are TGTGCCAGCAGTGACGGGACAGGGAGTATAGGTCAGCCCCAGCATTTT.

The chain joins TRBV27 to TRBJ1-2, with TRBD1 as a possible D gene (5 bases). Between the trimmed V and J ends, which lost 4 bases and 0 bases, there was a span of 12 bases. Germline CDR1 and CDR2: MNHEY and SMNVEV (reference sequence). There are 15 residues in the CDR3. In DNA, the CDR3 is TGTGCCAGCAGTTCGCACAGGTTCCCTAACTATGGCTACACCTTC. As protein: CASSSHRFPNYGYTF.

This clone was found once. The chain recombines TRBV19 with TRBJ1-6; 7 nucleotides agree with TRBD1. CDR1 and CDR2 from the germline V gene are LNHDA and SQIVND (reference sequence). The CDR3 totals 14 residues. The V and J ends lost 5 bases and 7 bases, in that order; junction bases with no gene match: 5. CDR3 in amino acids: CASSPGGRNSPLHF. As DNA, the CDR3 is TGTGCCAGTAGTCCAGGGGGGAGGAATTCACCCCTCCACTTT.

The CDR3 loop is CASSVLSGSADTQYF. CDR3 DNA: TGTGCCAGCAGCGTTCTTAGCGGGAGTGCAGATACGCAGTATTTT. V and J are TRBV9 and TRBJ2-3; TRBD2 matches at 9 bases. V gave up 2 bases and J gave up 4 bases; unmatched junction bases: 5. Germline V gives CDR1 SGDLS, CDR2 YYNGEE. CDR3 length equals 15 residues.

V is TRBV5-5 and J is TRBJ2-7, with TRBD1 matching 7 bases. Germline-derived CDR1 and CDR2 are SGHKS and YYEKEE (reference sequence). Germline trimming cut 1 base from V and 4 bases from J; bases unmatched to any gene: 2. This CDR3 is built from 13 residues. CDR3 region: CASSLIQGYEQYF. CDR3 nucleotides: TGTGCCAGCAGCTTGATACAGGGGTACGAGCAGTACTTC. The full variable domain, rest sourced from reference TRBV5-5 and TRBJ2-7, is DAGVTQSPTHLIKTRGQQVTLRCSPISGHKSVSWYQQVLGQGPQFIFQYYEKEERGRGNFPDRFSARQFPNYSSELNVNALLLGDSALYLCASSLIQGYEQYFGPGTRLTVT.

The chain carries TRBV12-3 or TRBV12-4 and TRBJ1-1; no clear D. The CDR3 is 12 amino acids. Trimming shortened V by 6 bases and J by 3 bases, and 8 bases separated the two germline ends. CDR3 sequence (DNA): TGTGCCAGCAGCCGTCGGGACACTGAAGCTTTCTTT. Translation gives CASSRRDTEAFF.

This clone has just one count. The chain carries TRBV4-1 and TRBJ1-1, with D possibly being TRBD1 (6 bases). V lost 4 bases and J lost 3, with 18 bases in between. The germline gives CDR1 MGHRA, CDR2 YSYEKL. The CDR3 is made up of 16 amino acids. Here the CDR3 reads CASSLRQAALDTEAFF. CDR3 DNA sequence: TGCGCCAGCAGCCTTAGACAGGCGGCACTGGACACTGAAGCTTTCTTT.

The chain links TRBV27 to TRBJ2-7, with D maybe TRBD1 (6 bases). Germline lookup yields CDR1 MNHEY and CDR2 SMNVEV (reference sequence). The CDR3 has 13 amino acids. V was clipped by 7 bases and J by 5 bases, with 15 bases between them. The CDR3 loop is CASKVRGYNEQYF. In nucleotides, the CDR3 is TGTGCCAGCAAGGTCAGGGGCTACAACGAGCAGTACTTC.

In nucleotides, the CDR3 is TGTGCCTGGAGTGTAACCTCTCTCGGGAGCCAGTCTAACTATGGCTACACCTTC. Encoded protein: CAWSVTSLGSQSNYGYTF. The chain combines TRBV30 with TRBJ1-2, with D hard to call. This CDR3 is 18 amino acids long. Germline V CDR1 and CDR2: GTSNPN, SVGIG (reference sequence). Trimming pared 0 bases from V and 0 bases from J, leaving 20 bases between. Drawing the rest from reference TRBV30 and TRBJ1-2, the complete variable domain is SQTIHQWPATLVQPVGSPLSLECTVEGTSNPNLYWYRQAAGRGLQLLFYSVGIGQISSEVPQNLSASRPQDRQFILSSKKLLLSDSGFYLCAWSVTSLGSQSNYGYTFGSGTRLTVV.